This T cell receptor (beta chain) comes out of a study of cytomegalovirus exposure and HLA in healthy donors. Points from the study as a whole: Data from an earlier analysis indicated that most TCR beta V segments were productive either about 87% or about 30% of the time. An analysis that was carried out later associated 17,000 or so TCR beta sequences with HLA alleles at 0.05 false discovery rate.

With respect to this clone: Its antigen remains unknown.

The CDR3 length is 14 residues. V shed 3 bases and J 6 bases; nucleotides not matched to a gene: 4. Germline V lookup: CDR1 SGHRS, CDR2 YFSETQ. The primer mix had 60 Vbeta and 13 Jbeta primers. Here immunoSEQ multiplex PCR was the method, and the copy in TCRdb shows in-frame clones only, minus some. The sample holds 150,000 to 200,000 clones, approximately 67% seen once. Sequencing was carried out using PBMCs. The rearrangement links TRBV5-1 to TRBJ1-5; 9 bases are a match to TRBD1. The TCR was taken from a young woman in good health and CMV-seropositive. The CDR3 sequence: CASSSTGGLQPQHF. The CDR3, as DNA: TGCGCCAGCAGCTCAACAGGGGGCCTTCAGCCCCAGCATTTT.